A single TCR beta chain is shown here with its context. Its specificity is unknown. V dropped 4 bases and J dropped 2 bases, with 16 bases sitting between them. The CDR3 runs to 15 residues. CDR1 and CDR2 from the germline V gene are SGHNT and YYREEE (reference sequence). This sample was included in a study of shared clonotypes between healthy human individuals. Study-wide results and caveats: A handful of donors showed sharing of around 5.3% of naive CD4 clonotypes.

Free of recent acute infections or vaccinations, the donors were healthy HIV-negative adults. The repertoire was sequenced with immunoSEQ multiplex PCR; TCRdb's copy has only in-frame clones and lacks some. The data hold almost 750,000 clones, with around 70% observed a single time. V is TRBV5-4 and J is TRBJ2-7; a possible D gene is TRBD2 (5 bases). Input material: memory CD4+ T cells sorted from blood. The subset here: CD45RA-negative fraction. The TCR comes from a woman aged 25 to 39 in good health. The CDR3 nucleotides read TGTGCCAGCAGCCCGGGCGAGGGCCCCACCTACGAGCAGTACTTC. Its translation is CASSPGEGPTYEQYF.